The clone carrying this T cell receptor beta chain was detected a few times. Its antigen is unknown. This entry comes from a study of T-cell reconstitution after alpha-beta-depleted transplantation in children. Germline CDR1 is MDHEN and CDR2 is SYDVKM. The CDR3 runs 14 residues. Trimming removed 5 bases at V and 0 bases at J, with 8 bases between. Findings of the study overall: From surviving recipient T cells and thymic progenitors came the high day-60 TCRbeta diversity observed in some patients.

The authors prepared the TCRbeta library with unique molecular identifiers. One entry per CDR3 protein, called by TCRdb with MiXCR from the PCR reads. The table has 25,000 or so distinct CDR3 sequences, 15% to 20% seen once. The sequencing used PBMCs, mostly from graft donor cells, collected 60 days after TCRalphabeta/CD19-depleted stem cell transplant. The clonotype comes from a male patient aged 2-10 years who had a stem cell transplant for acute lymphoblastic leukemia, so the T cells may come from the graft donor. The gene calls are TRBV28 and TRBJ2-1, with no clear D. CDR3 nucleotide sequence: TGTGCCAGCAGTCCACCCAGCTCCTACAATGAGCAGTTCTTC. This translates into CASSPPSSYNEQFF.